The rows below give T cell receptor beta chains drawn from one sample of a study of shared clonotypes between healthy human individuals. Measured with immunoSEQ multiplex PCR; TCRdb has only the in-frame clones, and not every one. The table records millions of clones, 80% to 95% of them present only once. Material for sequencing was naive CD4+ T cells from PBMCs. These receptors were obtained from a man aged 18 to 30 in good health. Some clones in this sample may be carry-over from other donors' samples. Each CDR3 is given with its conserved first and last residue. D genes are given only for firm matches. Rows may omit the clone size; those that give it use once, few, many or a size class.

d_call | clone_size | j_call | v_call | cdr3_aa | cdr3_nt
NA | NA | TRBJ2-2 | TRBV4-2 | CASSQTPRRDTGELFF | TGTGCCAGCAGCCAGACCCCCCGTCGGGACACCGGGGAGCTGTTTTTT
NA | NA | TRBJ2-5 | TRBV7-9 | CASRRVGSQETQYF | TGTGCCAGCAGACGTGTGGGGTCCCAAGAGACCCAGTACTTC
NA | NA | TRBJ2-7 | TRBV7-9 | CASSELGGQGYEQYF | TGTGCCAGCAGCGAGCTTGGGGGGCAGGGCTACGAGCAGTACTTC
NA | NA | TRBJ1-4 | TRBV2 | CASSVWGREEKLFF | TGTGCCAGCAGTGTCTGGGGACGTGAGGAAAAACTGTTTTTT
TRBD2 | NA | TRBJ2-5 | TRBV28 | CASRSGLAGGLQETQYF | TGTGCCAGCAGAAGCGGACTAGCGGGAGGGCTACAAGAGACCCAGTACTTC
TRBD2 | NA | TRBJ2-1 | TRBV28 | CASSGRLAQFSNEQFF | TGTGCCAGCAGTGGAAGACTAGCTCAGTTCTCCAATGAGCAGTTCTTC
NA | once | TRBJ2-6 | TRBV4-1 | CASSRGGASGANVLTF | TGCGCCAGCAGCCGGGGGGGGGCCTCTGGGGCCAACGTCCTGACTTTC
NA | once | TRBJ2-2 | TRBV5-1 | CASKPRGGDRAGELFF | TGCGCCAGCAAGCCCCGGGGCGGAGATAGAGCCGGGGAGCTGTTTTTT
TRBD1 | NA | TRBJ1-2 | TRBV5-6 | CASSPAGQGARGNYGYTF | TGTGCCAGCAGCCCGGCGGGGCAGGGGGCCCGGGGTAACTATGGCTACACCTTC
TRBD2 | NA | TRBJ2-2 | TRBV7-2 | CASSRGLAGTGELFF | TGTGCCAGCAGCCGGGGACTAGCGGGAACCGGGGAGCTGTTTTTT
NA | NA | TRBJ1-1 | TRBV30 | CAWSPGANHNTEAFF | TGTGCCTGGTCTCCAGGGGCGAACCATAACACTGAAGCTTTCTTT
NA | NA | TRBJ1-1 | TRBV5-4 | CASSLVARMNTEAFF | TGTGCCAGCAGCTTGGTGGCAAGAATGAACACTGAAGCTTTCTTT
TRBD2 | NA | TRBJ2-5 | TRBV7-9 | CASSPPGLAGVETQYF | TGTGCCAGCAGCCCCCCCGGACTAGCGGGAGTAGAGACCCAGTACTTC
NA | NA | TRBJ2-7 | TRBV7-2 | CASTYGRYEQYF | TGTGCCAGCACCTACGGGCGCTACGAGCAGTACTTC
TRBD1 | once | TRBJ1-4 | TRBV5-5 | CASSWGTAEKLFF | TGTGCCAGCAGCTGGGGGACAGCCGAAAAACTGTTTTTT
TRBD1 | few | TRBJ1-1 | TRBV28 | CASSLRTGGITEAFF | TGTGCCAGCAGTCTACGGACAGGGGGCATCACTGAAGCTTTCTTT
NA | NA | TRBJ2-3 | TRBV6-6 | CASREEVSLDTQYF | TGTGCCAGCAGGGAAGAGGTTTCTTTGGATACGCAGTATTTT
NA | NA | TRBJ1-2 | TRBV2 | CASSGTAFNYGYTF | TGTGCCAGCAGTGGGACAGCTTTTAACTATGGCTACACCTTC
NA | NA | TRBJ1-4 | TRBV7-9 | CASTTWGSTNEKLFF | TGTGCCAGCACCACATGGGGGTCTACTAATGAAAAACTGTTTTTT
NA | NA | TRBJ2-4 | TRBV27 | CASSFYTRGGNIQYF | TGTGCCAGCAGTTTTTACACTCGCGGAGGAAACATTCAGTACTTC